This T cell receptor beta chain was retrieved from a study of control samples from healthy donors and cancer patients (dated by TCRdb to 2020 to 2022). The method was the immunoSEQ multiplex PCR assay. Entries here come from immuneACCESS through TCRdb and include only in-frame sequences with V and J called. Some clones fail to appear in such tables; in the studies checked, an unresolved V gene covers under half of the shortfall, and the cause of the remainder is unknown. The table for this sample lists over 150,000 clones; about 94% of them were counted only once. Around 15% of the sample goes to the ten largest clones. Taken from the germline V gene, the CDR1 and CDR2 loops are SGHVS and FNYEAQ. The CDR3 contains 14 residues, cysteine and phenylalanine counted. The kept DNA is CDR3 alone, 42 bases in frame from the first base. Trimming at the junction amounts to 5 bases on V and 1 base on J, and the germline ends lie 8 bases apart.

To note about this clone: The antigen this receptor binds is unknown. The record has no base qualities; no much larger clone is one base away.

Sequencing was performed on PBMCs. The receptor comes from a man in his 60s with colorectal cancer. The V and J genes are TRBV7-6 and TRBJ1-4, and TRBD1 may be the D gene, going by 5 matching bases. CDR3 sequence: CASSPTVTNEKLFF. The nucleotides read TGTGCCAGCAGCCCGACAGTAACTAATGAAAAACTGTTTTTT.